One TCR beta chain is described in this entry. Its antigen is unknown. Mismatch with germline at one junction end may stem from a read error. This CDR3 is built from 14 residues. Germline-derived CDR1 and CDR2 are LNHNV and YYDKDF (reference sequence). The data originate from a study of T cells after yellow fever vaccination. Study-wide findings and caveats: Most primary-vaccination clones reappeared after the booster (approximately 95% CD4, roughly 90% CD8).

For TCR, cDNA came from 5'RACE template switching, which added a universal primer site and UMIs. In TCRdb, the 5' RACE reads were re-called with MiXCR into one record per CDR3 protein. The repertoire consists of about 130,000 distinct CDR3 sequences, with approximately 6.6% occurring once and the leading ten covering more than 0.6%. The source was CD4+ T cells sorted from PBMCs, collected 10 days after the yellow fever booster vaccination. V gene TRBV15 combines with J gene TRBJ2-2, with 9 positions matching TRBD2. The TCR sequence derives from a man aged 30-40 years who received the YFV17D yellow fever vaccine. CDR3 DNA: TGTGCCACGAAAGCGGGGGGCCACACCGGCGAGCTGTTTTTT. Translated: CATKAGGHTGELFF.